The clone carrying this T cell receptor (beta chain) was picked up a small number of times. The data were taken from a study of patients and donors after allogeneic stem cell transplantation. TCRdb itself ran the RT-PCR reads through MiXCR, one entry per CDR3 protein. The table lists roughly 200,000 distinct CDR3 sequences, roughly 38% of them singletons. Sequencing used blood, either unsorted or a sorted T cell fraction (not recorded which). The source of this sequence is a human donor who was either an allogeneic HSCT recipient or a stem cell or donor lymphocyte infusion donor (not recorded which). It is not recorded whose cells these are; they may come from a transplant donor.

CDR3 in DNA: TGCAGTGCTAGAGGGACAGGGGCCTTTGAAGCTTTCTTT. Translation gives CSARGTGAFEAFF. The J gene is TRBJ1-1, the V gene TRBV20-1; 9 bases match TRBD1. The V gene's germline CDR1 is DFQATT and CDR2 SNEGSKA (reference sequence). This CDR3 contains 13 residues. After removal of 1 base from V and 7 bases from J, the junction contained 4 bases not matched to a gene.